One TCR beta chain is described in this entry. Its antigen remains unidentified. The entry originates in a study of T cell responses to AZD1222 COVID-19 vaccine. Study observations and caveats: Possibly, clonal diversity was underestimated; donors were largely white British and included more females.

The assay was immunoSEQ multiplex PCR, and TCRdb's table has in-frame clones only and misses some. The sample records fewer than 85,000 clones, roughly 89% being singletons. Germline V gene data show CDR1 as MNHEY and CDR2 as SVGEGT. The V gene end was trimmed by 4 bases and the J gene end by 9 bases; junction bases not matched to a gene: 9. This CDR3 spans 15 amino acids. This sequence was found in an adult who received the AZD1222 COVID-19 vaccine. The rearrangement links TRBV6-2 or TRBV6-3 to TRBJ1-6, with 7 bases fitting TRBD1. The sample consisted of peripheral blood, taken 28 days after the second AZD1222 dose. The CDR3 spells CASSFIQGRSSPLHF. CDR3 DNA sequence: TGTGCCAGCAGTTTTATACAGGGGAGGAGTTCACCCCTCCACTTT.